This entry lists 24 T cell receptor beta chains sequenced from one sample in a study of CD8+ T cells in alopecia areata. Sequencing templates came from extracted RNA that was reverse transcribed into cDNA. The protocol was immunoSEQ multiplex PCR, while the TCRdb copy is restricted to in-frame clones and leaves out a portion. Here the sample spans about 98,000 clones, roughly 42% being singletons. Sequenced: CD4+ T cells sorted from blood. Every receptor here comes from a human donor with alopecia areata.

This clone has just a few counts. The rearrangement joins TRBV28 to TRBJ1-2; the D gene is possibly TRBD1 (5 bases). Germline V gene lookup returns CDR1 MDHEN and CDR2 SYDVKM. V was trimmed by 4 bases and J by 4 bases, leaving 7 bases between them. This CDR3 comprises 12 residues. DNA of the CDR3: TGTGCCAGCAGTTCAGGGTCCTATGGCTACACCTTC. Protein sequence: CASSSGSYGYTF.

This clone was recorded only once. The chain joins TRBV29-1 to TRBJ2-3; unclear D gene. Trimming took 2 bases from V and 1 from J, leaving 7 bases between them. There are 13 residues in the CDR3. Germline loops: CDR1 SQVTM, CDR2 ANQGSEA. The CDR3, as DNA: TGCAGCGTTGAAATAGCCGGCACAGATACGCAGTATTTT. Translating it yields CSVEIAGTDTQYF.

V is TRBV5-1 and J is TRBJ2-3; weak D call: TRBD2 (5 bases). Trimming left V 5 bases short and J 2 bases short, with 9 bases between. Per the germline V gene, CDR1 is SGHRS and CDR2 is YFSETQ. The CDR3 runs 13 residues. CDR3 bases: TGCGCCAGCAGATCGGGGTTCACAGATACGCAGTATTTT. It is translated as CASRSGFTDTQYF.

J is TRBJ2-3 and V is TRBV29-1; TRBD2 matches at 7 bases. V shed 6 bases, J shed 4 bases, and the junction held 10 bases outside the gene matches. This CDR3 has 14 residues. Per the germline V gene, CDR1 is SQVTM and CDR2 is ANQGSEA. This CDR3 is CSVAPGGDPDTQYF. The DNA of the CDR3 is TGCAGCGTCGCCCCGGGAGGAGACCCAGATACGCAGTATTTT.

The chain joins TRBV5-1 to TRBJ2-4; 8 positions agree with TRBD2. Germline loops: CDR1 SGHRS, CDR2 YFSETQ. V lost 7 bases and J lost 9; bases outside the gene matches: 3. The CDR3 runs 11 residues. The DNA for the CDR3 is TGCGCCAGCCGGAGCGGGAGCATTCAGTACTTC. This codes for CASRSGSIQYF. Full variable domain (outside the CDR3, taken from reference TRBV5-1 and TRBJ2-4): KAGVTQTPRYLIKTRGQQVTLSCSPISGHRSVSWYQQTPGQGLQFLFEYFSETQRNKGNFPGRFSGRQFSNSRSEMNVSTLELGDSALYLCASRSGSIQYFGAGTRLSVL.

This chain joins TRBV5-6 and TRBJ2-7; D not certain. Germline V CDR1 and CDR2: SGHDT, YYEEEE. With 0 bases removed from V and 7 bases from J, the gap between germline ends came to 11 bases. The CDR3 runs to 13 residues. CDR3 region: CASSLGRRQEQYF. In nucleotides, the CDR3 is TGTGCCAGCAGCTTGGGGCGACGTCAAGAGCAGTACTTC.

This sequence joins TRBV6-5 and TRBJ2-4; tentatively, D is TRBD1 (5 bases). This CDR3 contains 16 residues. Germline V gives CDR1 MNHEY, CDR2 SVGAGI. Trimming cost V 0 bases and J 8 bases, with 17 bases left between them. The CDR3 DNA is TGTGCCAGCAGTTACTCGAAGTACCCACAGGTGGACATTCAGTACTTC. Translating it yields CASSYSKYPQVDIQYF.

Points on this clone: Other DNA sequences in this specimen translate into the identical CDR3. This rearrangement joins TRBV29-1 to TRBJ1-1; a weak D match, TRBD1 (6 bases). V dropped 3 bases and J dropped 1 base, with 9 bases sitting between them. This CDR3 contains 13 residues. Germline V gene sequence: CDR1 SQVTM, CDR2 ANQGSEA. DNA for the CDR3: TGCAGCGTTGAGGGACAAGAGAACACTGAAGCTTTCTTT. Translating it yields CSVEGQENTEAFF.

The V and J genes are TRBV30 and TRBJ2-3; D is ambiguous. The ends were cut back, 4 bases at V and 2 bases at J, with 10 bases in the middle. The CDR3 length is 13 residues. Germline V lookup: CDR1 GTSNPN, CDR2 SVGIG (reference sequence). CDR3 loop: CAWTGPYTDTQYF. The CDR3 nucleotides are TGTGCCTGGACGGGTCCTTACACAGATACGCAGTATTTT.

The chain couples TRBV29-1 to TRBJ2-2; tentative D call: TRBD2 (5 bases). This CDR3 is 15 amino acids long. Trimming removed 7 bases from V and 5 bases from J, with 20 bases in between. Looked up from germline, CDR1 is SQVTM and CDR2 is ANQGSEA. CDR3 coding DNA: TGCAGCGCCGAGGTTCGGGAATCCGTGACCGGGGAGCTGTTTTTT. This encodes CSAEVRESVTGELFF.

This clone was observed a handful of times. The V call is TRBV7-2, the J call TRBJ2-5; D not resolved. Trimming cost V 2 bases and J 2 bases, with 12 bases left between them. The CDR3 runs 15 residues. Germline-derived CDR1 and CDR2 are SGHTA and FQGNSA. CDR3 amino acids: CASSLPLDRQETQYF. The CDR3 DNA reads as TGTGCCAGCAGCTTACCCCTGGACCGGCAAGAGACCCAGTACTTC. The full variable domain, completed using reference TRBV7-2 and TRBJ2-5, is GAGVSQSPSNKVTEKGKDVELRCDPISGHTALYWYRQSLGQGLEFLIYFQGNSAPDKSGLPSDRFSAERTGGSVSTLTIQRTQQEDSAVYLCASSLPLDRQETQYFGPGTRLLVL.

The chain joins TRBV7-2 to TRBJ2-3; the D is unclear. The germline CDR1 and CDR2 sequences are SGHTA and FQGNSA. The CDR3 extends over 14 amino acids. V shed 1 base and J shed 2 bases, with 7 bases lying between them. The CDR3 nucleotides read TGTGCCAGCAGCTTAGAAACAGCCACAGATACGCAGTATTTT. Its protein product is CASSLETATDTQYF.

The chain is built from TRBV30 and TRBJ1-1, with a possible D match to TRBD1 (5 bases). Per the germline V gene, CDR1 is GTSNPN and CDR2 is SVGIG (reference sequence). This CDR3 is built from 15 residues. V lost 2 bases and J 1 base, leaving 14 bases between the germline ends. The CDR3 region is CAWSSLGRQNTEAFF. The DNA of the CDR3 is TGTGCCTGGAGTTCCCTGGGACGGCAGAACACTGAAGCTTTCTTT.

The rearrangement uses TRBV19 and TRBJ2-1, with D uncertain. This CDR3 is 14 amino acids long. Trimming removed 8 bases at V and 0 bases at J, with 11 bases between. Looked up from germline, CDR1 is LNHDA and CDR2 is SQIVND (reference sequence). The DNA of the CDR3 is TGTGCCAGTCGGCTCTTCAGCTCCTACAATGAGCAGTTCTTC. Translating gives CASRLFSSYNEQFF.

This clone was picked up a small number of times. This chain uses TRBV28 with TRBJ1-2; TRBD1 is a possible D gene (5 bases). This CDR3 has 14 amino acids. Germline V gives CDR1 MDHEN, CDR2 SYDVKM. V gave up 6 bases and J gave up 3 bases, with 14 bases separating them. CDR3 in DNA: TGTGCCAGCAGACCAAGCAGGGTCGACTATGGCTACACCTTC. Translation gives CASRPSRVDYGYTF.

The chain employs TRBV25-1 and TRBJ1-1; no definite D call. CDR1 and CDR2 (germline): MGHDK, SYGVNS. The CDR3 sequence is 12 residues long. V lost 1 base and J lost 9, with 9 bases in between. For the CDR3, the DNA is TGTGCCAGCAGTGAATTTGGAGGGCAAGCTTTCTTT. This encodes CASSEFGGQAFF.

The rearrangement uses TRBV7-2 and TRBJ2-1; possible D gene TRBD2, 5 bases. Trimming took off 0 bases at V and 6 bases at J, with 12 bases between the two ends. This CDR3 comprises 15 residues. The V gene's germline CDR1 is SGHTA and CDR2 FQGNSA. The CDR3 is CASSLALADGNEQFF. In DNA, the CDR3 is TGTGCCAGCAGCTTAGCGCTAGCCGACGGCAATGAGCAGTTCTTC.

The chain is built from TRBV5-1 and TRBJ1-2, with D hard to call. Germline assignment: CDR1 SGHRS and CDR2 YFSETQ. V was clipped by 4 bases and J by 5 bases, with 12 bases between them. CDR3 length: 13 residues. DNA for the CDR3: TGCGCCAGCAGCCGACTCGGGGATTATGGCTACACCTTC. Translation: CASSRLGDYGYTF.

The chain links TRBV29-1 to TRBJ1-1, with TRBD1 matching 7 bases. Germline V gene lookup returns CDR1 SQVTM and CDR2 ANQGSEA. Trimming at V came to 7 bases and at J to 4 bases, leaving 9 bases not matched to a gene. CDR3 length: 13 amino acids. CDR3 bases: TGCAGCGCCGAAACAGGGGAAGGCACTGAAGCTTTCTTT. Translating gives CSAETGEGTEAFF.

The chain recombines TRBV29-1 with TRBJ2-3, with D possibly matching TRBD2 (5 bases). Germline values: CDR1 SQVTM, CDR2 ANQGSEA. The V gene lost 1 base and the J gene lost 2 bases, with 7 bases spanning the gap. The CDR3 is 13 residues long. CDR3 protein: CSVEGGDTDTQYF. CDR3 DNA sequence: TGCAGCGTTGAAGGGGGAGACACAGATACGCAGTATTTT.

In its sample, this clone was seen a few times. The chain has TRBV6-5 and TRBJ2-2, with 8 bases that match TRBD1. V gave up 8 bases and J gave up 4 bases; unmatched junction bases: 0. From germline, CDR1 is MNHEY and CDR2 SVGAGI. The CDR3 consists of 12 residues. In DNA form, the CDR3 reads TGTGCCAGCGACAGGGGCACCGGGGAGCTGTTTTTT. It codes for CASDRGTGELFF.

This rearrangement joins TRBV29-1 to TRBJ1-1; D is ambiguous. This CDR3 is 15 amino acids long. Germline CDR1 SQVTM, CDR2 ANQGSEA. V lost 6 bases to trimming and J lost 3 bases, with 20 bases between them. CDR3 protein: CSVRLKIGGDTEAFF. The CDR3 DNA is TGCAGCGTCAGACTAAAGATCGGAGGTGACACTGAAGCTTTCTTT.

The V gene is TRBV29-1, the J gene TRBJ1-3; D uncertain. This CDR3 comprises 13 residues. Germline CDR1 SQVTM, CDR2 ANQGSEA. Trimming left V 6 bases short and J 4 bases short, with 13 bases between. CDR3 amino acids: CSVEESFGNTIYF. The CDR3 DNA reads as TGCAGCGTGGAGGAGTCGTTCGGAAACACCATATATTTT.

V gene TRBV2 combines with J gene TRBJ2-1; D gene unclear. The CDR3 loop spans 14 amino acids. The germline CDR1 and CDR2 sequences are SNHLY and FYNNEI. The V and J ends lost 2 bases and 6 bases respectively, with 11 bases between them. CDR3 sequence reads: CASSESRSRNEQFF. The CDR3 DNA follows: TGTGCCAGCAGTGAATCCAGGTCCCGCAATGAGCAGTTCTTC.